These 8 T cell receptor beta chains came from one sample sequenced in a study of molecular identifiers for immune sequencing clone quantification. TCRdb reprocessed the PCR reads with MiXCR, giving one entry per CDR3 protein. The data hold about 510,000 distinct CDR3 sequences, with around a fifth observed a single time. The sample was naive CD8+ T cells from blood, with Jurkat cell RNA spiked in. The subset is: FACS-sorted CD8+CD4-CCR7+CD45RA+ naive T cells. These receptors originate from a human donor in good health. Some libraries in this study had Jurkat cell RNA spiked in.

This chain uses TRBV7-2 with TRBJ2-7; weak D call: TRBD2 (7 bases). Trimming stripped 1 base from V and 3 bases from J, with 19 bases between. Germline CDR1 SGHTA, CDR2 FQGNSA. The CDR3 spans 17 residues. CDR3 in DNA: TGTGCCAGCAGCTTAGTTTTGGGGGGGGCCGGAGACTACGAGCAGTACTTC. Protein: CASSLVLGGAGDYEQYF. The complete variable domain, with remaining parts taken from reference TRBV7-2 and TRBJ2-7, reads GAGVSQSPSNKVTEKGKDVELRCDPISGHTALYWYRQSLGQGLEFLIYFQGNSAPDKSGLPSDRFSAERTGGSVSTLTIQRTQQEDSAVYLCASSLVLGGAGDYEQYFGPGTRLTVT.

This clonotype was found a few times. V is TRBV30 and J is TRBJ2-3, with D perhaps given as TRBD1 or TRBD2 (5 bases each). The CDR3 loop spans 14 amino acids. Trimming removed 5 bases at V and 0 bases at J, with 12 bases between. The germline CDR1 and CDR2 sequences are GTSNPN and SVGIG (reference sequence). The DNA for the CDR3 is TGTGCCTGGGGAGAAGGGGACAGCACAGATACGCAGTATTTT. Its protein is CAWGEGDSTDTQYF.

The chain's CDR3 is CASSLGRQGYSTDTQYF. The DNA of the CDR3 is TGCGCCAGCAGCTTGGGTCGACAGGGATATAGCACAGATACGCAGTATTTT. The chain joins TRBV5-1 to TRBJ2-3; 7 bases are shared with TRBD1. This CDR3 is built from 17 residues. V was pared by 0 bases and J by 0 bases, with 7 bases of the junction left unmatched. Germline loops: CDR1 SGHRS, CDR2 YFSETQ. Full variable domain (missing parts from reference TRBV5-1 and TRBJ2-3): KAGVTQTPRYLIKTRGQQVTLSCSPISGHRSVSWYQQTPGQGLQFLFEYFSETQRNKGNFPGRFSGRQFSNSRSEMNVSTLELGDSALYLCASSLGRQGYSTDTQYFGPGTRLTVL.

There are many counts of this clonotype. J is TRBJ2-7 and V is TRBV19; TRBD2 agrees at 7 bases. The CDR3 totals 15 residues. Germline-derived CDR1 and CDR2 are LNHDA and SQIVND (reference sequence). Unmatched junction bases numbered 11, after V lost 6 bases and J lost 3 bases. The CDR3 DNA sequence: TGTGCCAGTAGCGCGGGGAGGGGTGGAGTCTACGAGCAGTACTTC. Its translation is CASSAGRGGVYEQYF.

This clonotype came up a few times. The chain couples TRBV9 to TRBJ2-5; D uncertain. The CDR3 runs to 16 residues. V was cut by 0 bases and J by 4 bases, with 16 bases left in between. The germline CDR1 and CDR2 sequences are SGDLS and YYNGEE. As DNA, the CDR3 is TGTGCCAGCAGCGTAGGTGATAGCCCCTCACGAGAGACCCAGTACTTC. It yields the protein CASSVGDSPSRETQYF.

The chain employs TRBV5-6 and TRBJ1-4; maybe TRBD1 (5 bases). V lost 1 base and J lost 8, with 12 bases in between. Germline CDR1 SGHDT, CDR2 YYEEEE. The CDR3 has 14 residues. The CDR3 bases are TGTGCCAGCAGCTTGTTGGGGGAGTACGAAAAACTGTTTTTT. It is translated as CASSLLGEYEKLFF.

This clonotype was detected a few times. The chain is built from TRBV7-6 and TRBJ2-7; 9 bases agree with TRBD1. The CDR3 length is 16 residues. The ends lost 5 bases at V and 1 base at J; junction bases unmatched: 9. Germline loops: CDR1 SGHVS, CDR2 FNYEAQ. This CDR3 reads CASSTLQGALSYEQYF. Here the CDR3 DNA reads TGTGCCAGCAGCACGTTACAGGGGGCACTTTCCTACGAGCAGTACTTC.

This clonotype was seen repeatedly, ten times or more. The J gene is TRBJ2-7, the V gene TRBV7-6, with D maybe TRBD2 (5 bases). Per the germline V gene, CDR1 is SGHVS and CDR2 is FNYEAQ. CDR3 size: 13 residues. Trimming cost V 5 bases and J 4 bases, with 12 bases left between them. The CDR3 nucleotides are TGTGCCAGCAGCCACAACGAGGGTTACGAGCAGTACTTC. Its protein is CASSHNEGYEQYF.